Listed here are 29 T cell receptor beta chains from one sample, sequenced in a study of blood T cell repertoires in COVID-19. The repertoire was sequenced with immunoSEQ multiplex PCR; TCRdb's copy has only in-frame clones and lacks some. This table has about 190,000 clones, 86% appearing once. Sequencing was performed on PBMCs or T cells enriched from blood (not recorded which). The receptor source for this set is a woman aged 40 to 50 in a cohort exposed to, infected with or recovered from COVID-19 (not recorded which).

The V call is TRBV7-8, the J call TRBJ2-7; 7 bases are shared with TRBD2. This CDR3 has 16 residues. The germline gives CDR1 SGHVS, CDR2 FQNEAQ. Trimming took 2 bases from V and 2 from J; bases not matched to a gene: 9. The CDR3 sequence is CASSLSGGGSPYEQYF. The CDR3 coding sequence is TGTGCCAGCAGCTTATCTGGGGGGGGATCCCCCTACGAGCAGTACTTC.

The chain employs TRBV19 and TRBJ1-6; a possible D gene is TRBD1 (5 bases). V was trimmed by 10 bases and J by 10 bases, leaving 14 bases between them. This CDR3 is 12 amino acids long. Looked up from germline, CDR1 is LNHDA and CDR2 is SQIVND (reference sequence). CDR3 nucleotide sequence: TGTGCCACCAGGGATAGGACGTCACCCCTCCACTTT. This encodes CATRDRTSPLHF.

The rearrangement links TRBV9 to TRBJ2-7; TRBD1 is a possible D gene (5 bases). From germline, CDR1 is SGDLS and CDR2 YYNGEE. CDR3 length equals 14 residues. V lost 0 bases to trimming and J lost 2 bases, with 9 bases between them. The CDR3, as DNA: TGTGCCAGCAGCGTAGTGGACATTCCCTACGAGCAGTACTTC. Residues: CASSVVDIPYEQYF.

The V gene is TRBV19, the J gene TRBJ1-1, with D possibly being TRBD1 (6 bases). The length of the CDR3 is 14 residues. Trimming removed 4 bases at V and 4 bases at J, with 13 bases between. Germline loops: CDR1 LNHDA, CDR2 SQIVND (reference sequence). Here the CDR3 reads CASSRSGVGTEAFF. The CDR3 nucleotides read TGTGCCAGTAGTAGGTCAGGGGTGGGCACTGAAGCTTTCTTT.

The rearrangement uses TRBV5-1 and TRBJ2-1, with D perhaps matching TRBD2 (5 bases). CDR3 length: 13 amino acids. The germline V and J ends were trimmed by 3 bases and 6 bases, with 10 bases remaining between them. CDR1 is SGHRS, CDR2 YFSETQ, per germline. The CDR3 protein is CASSSDWGNEQFF. The CDR3 DNA is TGCGCCAGCAGCTCGGACTGGGGCAATGAGCAGTTCTTC. The full variable domain, rest sourced from reference TRBV5-1 and TRBJ2-1, is KAGVTQTPRYLIKTRGQQVTLSCSPISGHRSVSWYQQTPGQGLQFLFEYFSETQRNKGNFPGRFSGRQFSNSRSEMNVSTLELGDSALYLCASSSDWGNEQFFGPGTRLTVL.

The chain recombines TRBV28 with TRBJ2-7, with D maybe TRBD2 (6 bases). V gave up 2 bases and J gave up 2 bases, with 10 bases separating them. Looked up from germline, CDR1 is MDHEN and CDR2 is SYDVKM. This CDR3 contains 14 residues. In DNA, the CDR3 is TGTGCCAGCAGTTTACCCCGGGGGACCTACGAGCAGTACTTC. Amino acids: CASSLPRGTYEQYF.

The V call is TRBV28, the J call TRBJ1-1; 10 bases align to TRBD1. Trimming removed 2 bases from V and 3 bases from J; junction bases left unmatched: 6. Germline values: CDR1 MDHEN, CDR2 SYDVKM. The CDR3 is 16 amino acids. The CDR3 DNA reads TGTGCCAGCAGTTTACGGGGACAGGGGCTTGACACTGAAGCTTTCTTT. It translates to CASSLRGQGLDTEAFF. The variable domain in full, with the rest retrieved from reference TRBV28 and TRBJ1-1, is DVKVTQSSRYLVKRTGEKVFLECVQDMDHENMFWYRQDPGLGLRLIYFSYDVKMKEKGDIPEGYSVSREKKERFSLILESASTNQTSMYLCASSLRGQGLDTEAFFGQGTRLTVV.

V and J are TRBV5-8 and TRBJ1-6; 7 nucleotides match TRBD1. The germline V gene has CDR1 SGHTS and CDR2 YDEGEE. This CDR3 comprises 13 residues. The J segment lost 8 bases and the V segment lost 2 bases, leaving 1 base of the junction unmatched. Here the CDR3 reads CASSFDRDSPLHF. The CDR3 DNA is TGTGCCAGCAGCTTTGACAGGGATTCACCCCTCCACTTT. The complete variable domain, with remaining parts taken from reference TRBV5-8 and TRBJ1-6, reads EAGVTQSPTHLIKTRGQQATLRCSPISGHTSVYWYQQALGLGLQFLLWYDEGEERNRGNFPPRFSGRQFPNYSSELNVNALELEDSALYLCASSFDRDSPLHFGNGTRLTVT.

The chain is built from TRBV27 and TRBJ2-7; 10 nucleotides agree with TRBD1. Germline lookup yields CDR1 MNHEY and CDR2 SMNVEV (reference sequence). Trimming removed 4 bases from V and 6 bases from J; junction bases left unmatched: 6. The length of the CDR3 is 14 residues. In DNA form, the CDR3 reads TGTGCCAGCAGTTCTAGACAGGGGGCGGGCGAGCAGTACTTC. Amino acid sequence: CASSSRQGAGEQYF.

The chain combines TRBV27 with TRBJ1-1; possible D gene TRBD1, 6 bases. V was shortened by 5 bases and J by 4 bases, with 11 bases between the two germline ends. This CDR3 has 13 amino acids. Germline values: CDR1 MNHEY, CDR2 SMNVEV (reference sequence). The CDR3 here is CASSPTGRTEAFF. Here the CDR3 DNA reads TGTGCCAGCAGTCCGACAGGACGCACTGAAGCTTTCTTT.

The chain links TRBV3-1 (or the pseudogene TRBV3-2) to TRBJ2-7; 7 positions agree with TRBD2. The J segment lost 2 bases and the V segment lost 3 bases, leaving 7 bases of the junction unmatched. Looked up from germline, CDR1 is LGHDT and CDR2 is YNNKEL (reference sequence). The CDR3 contains 15 residues. For the CDR3, the DNA is TGTGCCAGCAGCCAGGGACTACCCACCACCTACGAGCAGTACTTC. Translated, it gives CASSQGLPTTYEQYF.

The chain combines TRBV19 with TRBJ1-1; the D gene is possibly TRBD1 (5 bases). The V gene's germline CDR1 is LNHDA and CDR2 SQIVND (reference sequence). The CDR3 extends over 13 amino acids. Deletions cut 2 bases from V and 1 base from J, with 5 bases between. This CDR3 is CASSITGNTEAFF. Written as DNA, the CDR3 is TGTGCCAGTAGTATAACAGGGAACACTGAAGCTTTCTTT.

This chain connects TRBV4-2 to TRBJ1-1; 7 bases align to TRBD1. Germline V CDR1 and CDR2: LGHNA, YNFKEQ. Losses at the gene ends were 2 bases for V and 7 bases for J; bases not matched to a gene: 10. CDR3 size: 15 residues. The chain's CDR3 is CASSQIQGGLYEAFF. In DNA, the CDR3 is TGTGCCAGCAGCCAAATCCAAGGGGGCCTTTATGAAGCTTTCTTT.

The chain is built from TRBV28 and TRBJ2-7, with D possibly TRBD2 on 5 matching bases. The V and J ends lost 2 bases and 0 bases respectively, with 11 bases between them. There are 15 residues in the CDR3. Looked up from germline, CDR1 is MDHEN and CDR2 is SYDVKM. The CDR3 region has the DNA TGTGCCAGCAGTTTAGGACTCCTTGGCTCCTACGAGCAGTACTTC. Its protein product is CASSLGLLGSYEQYF.

The rearrangement joins TRBV5-1 to TRBJ1-2; 7 bases line up with TRBD1. The CDR3 is 14 amino acids. V lost 3 bases to trimming and J lost 4 bases; unmatched junction nucleotides: 6. Per germline, CDR1 SGHRS and CDR2 YFSETQ. CDR3 residues: CASSSTGLAYGYTF. CDR3 sequence (DNA): TGCGCCAGCAGCTCGACAGGGCTGGCCTATGGCTACACCTTC. Full variable domain (outside the CDR3, taken from reference TRBV5-1 and TRBJ1-2): KAGVTQTPRYLIKTRGQQVTLSCSPISGHRSVSWYQQTPGQGLQFLFEYFSETQRNKGNFPGRFSGRQFSNSRSEMNVSTLELGDSALYLCASSSTGLAYGYTFGSGTRLTVV.

This chain connects TRBV5-1 to TRBJ1-2; perhaps TRBD1 as D (5 bases). The germline CDR1 and CDR2 sequences are SGHRS and YFSETQ. V dropped 4 bases and J dropped 5 bases, with 21 bases sitting between them. The CDR3 is 16 residues long. This chain's CDR3 is CASSPSEGELSYGYTF. CDR3 nucleotide sequence: TGCGCCAGCAGCCCATCTGAAGGGGAACTAAGTTATGGCTACACCTTC.

Only a few counts were recorded for this clone. This CDR3 is also generated by other DNA sequences in the sample. The chain links TRBV11-2 to TRBJ2-1; D gene ambiguous. V lost 1 base and J lost 6, with 7 bases in between. Germline V CDR1 and CDR2: SGHAT, FQNNGV. CDR3 length equals 13 residues. The CDR3 protein is CASSLGLLNEQFF. The CDR3 DNA reads as TGTGCCAGCAGCTTAGGACTGCTCAATGAGCAGTTCTTC.

The rearrangement joins TRBV7-2 to TRBJ2-1; a weak D match, TRBD2 (5 bases). Germline V gives CDR1 SGHTA, CDR2 FQGNSA. The CDR3 is 13 residues long. Trimming removed 6 bases from V and 5 bases from J, with 11 bases in between. Here the CDR3 DNA reads TGTGCCAGCAGTCGCAGCGGCGACAATGAGCAGTTCTTC. This gives the protein CASSRSGDNEQFF.

This clone was picked up a small number of times. The rearrangement links TRBV5-1 to TRBJ1-1, with 7 nucleotides matching TRBD1. Germline CDR1 and CDR2: SGHRS and YFSETQ. CDR3 length: 14 residues. The V gene end was trimmed by 4 bases and the J gene end by 0 bases; junction bases not matched to a gene: 3. Here the CDR3 DNA reads TGCGCCAGCAGCGGGGACAGTATGAACACTGAAGCTTTCTTT. This translates into CASSGDSMNTEAFF.

The V and J genes are TRBV5-4 and TRBJ1-2; 9 nucleotides match TRBD1. This CDR3 is 16 amino acids long. In germline, CDR1 is SGHNT, CDR2 YYREEE (reference sequence). The V and J ends lost 3 bases and 4 bases, in that order; junction bases with no gene match: 10. CDR3 amino acids: CASSSDPTGGTYGYTF. The CDR3 DNA reads TGTGCCAGCAGCTCCGACCCTACAGGGGGCACCTATGGCTACACCTTC.

V and J are TRBV5-6 and TRBJ1-1; unclear D gene. The CDR3 spans 13 residues. V gave up 6 bases and J gave up 1 base, with 10 bases separating them. CDR1 is SGHDT and CDR2 is YYEEEE in the germline V gene. CDR3 region: CASNPPGNTEAFF. The CDR3 DNA sequence: TGTGCCAGCAACCCCCCGGGGAACACTGAAGCTTTCTTT. The variable domain in full, completed from reference TRBV5-6 and TRBJ1-1, reads DAGVTQSPTHLIKTRGQQVTLRCSPKSGHDTVSWYQQALGQGPQFIFQYYEEEERQRGNFPDRFSGHQFPNYSSELNVNALLLGDSALYLCASNPPGNTEAFFGQGTRLTVV.

This chain links TRBV11-2 with TRBJ1-2; D ambiguous. The length of the CDR3 is 12 residues. With 7 bases removed from V and 5 bases from J, the gap between germline ends came to 11 bases. Looked up from germline, CDR1 is SGHAT and CDR2 is FQNNGV. CDR3 in DNA: TGTGCCAGCACCCTCGGCGGTTATGGCTACACCTTC. Its protein is CASTLGGYGYTF.

V gene TRBV28 combines with J gene TRBJ1-2; 8 nucleotides match TRBD1. Germline V gene sequence: CDR1 MDHEN, CDR2 SYDVKM. There are 15 residues in the CDR3. V gave up 5 bases and J gave up 4 bases; unmatched junction bases: 9. CDR3 coding DNA: TGTGCCAGCAGTCATGGGACAGGTCAAGTCTATGGCTACACCTTC. As protein: CASSHGTGQVYGYTF.

The CDR3 sequence is CATSPTRTGGVADTQYF. As DNA, the CDR3 is TGTGCCACCAGCCCCACCCGGACAGGGGGGGTCGCAGATACGCAGTATTTT. The chain combines TRBV15 with TRBJ2-3, with TRBD1 identical over 10 bases. The CDR3 is 17 residues long. The germline V gene has CDR1 LNHNV and CDR2 YYDKDF (reference sequence). The ends lost 5 bases at V and 4 bases at J; junction bases unmatched: 12.

This chain connects TRBV9 to TRBJ2-6; TRBD1 matches at 12 bases. V gave up 2 bases and J gave up 2 bases; unmatched junction bases: 8. CDR1 SGDLS and CDR2 YYNGEE come from the germline V gene. The CDR3 is made up of 19 amino acids. The CDR3 bases are TGTGCCAGCAGCGTCGAGTTGGGGACAGGGGGCGCTGGGGCCAACGTCCTGACTTTC. Protein sequence: CASSVELGTGGAGANVLTF.

Regarding this clone: The junction differs from germline at one of its ends, possibly a read error. CDR3 sequence: CAWSVRRTGLSSEQYF. For the CDR3, the DNA is TGTGCCTGGAGTGTCCGAAGGACAGGCCTCTCCTCCGAGCAGTACTTC. The V call is TRBV30, the J call TRBJ2-7; 7 bases map to TRBD1. The CDR3 is 16 amino acids. Germline V gives CDR1 GTSNPN, CDR2 SVGIG (reference sequence).

CDR3 sequence reads: CASSVGLPNTEAFF. CDR3 bases: TGTGCCAGCAGCGTAGGTCTACCGAACACTGAAGCTTTCTTT. V usage is TRBV9 and J usage is TRBJ1-1, with unresolved D. The CDR3 runs to 14 residues. CDR1 is SGDLS and CDR2 is YYNGEE in the germline V gene. Trimming cost V 0 bases and J 1 base, with 7 bases left between them.

With regard to this clone: Sequence at one end of the junction differs from germline and may be a read error. The chain recombines TRBV19 with TRBJ2-7; TRBD2 matches at 10 bases. Germline values: CDR1 LNHDA, CDR2 SQIVND (reference sequence). The CDR3 contains 15 residues. CDR3 protein: CASSIVLAGPYGQYF. CDR3 DNA sequence: TGTGCCAGTAGTATAGTACTAGCGGGACCTTACGGGCAGTACTTC.

This chain connects TRBV10-3 to TRBJ2-7, with TRBD2 matching over 11 bases. CDR1 and CDR2 (germline): ENHRY, SYGVKD. With V trimmed by 4 bases and J by 0 bases, 5 bases remained unmatched. The CDR3 is made up of 16 amino acids. CDR3 nucleotides: TGTGCCATCAGTGGAACTAGCGGGGGCAGCTCCTACGAGCAGTACTTC. The encoded protein is CAISGTSGGSSYEQYF.